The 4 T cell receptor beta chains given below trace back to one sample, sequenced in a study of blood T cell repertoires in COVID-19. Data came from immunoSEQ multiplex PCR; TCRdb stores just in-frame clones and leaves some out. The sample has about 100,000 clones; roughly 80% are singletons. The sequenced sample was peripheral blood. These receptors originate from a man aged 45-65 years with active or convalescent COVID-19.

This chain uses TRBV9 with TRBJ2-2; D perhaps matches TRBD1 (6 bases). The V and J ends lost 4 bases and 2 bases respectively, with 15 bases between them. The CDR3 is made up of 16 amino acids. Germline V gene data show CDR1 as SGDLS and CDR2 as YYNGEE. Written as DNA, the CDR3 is TGTGCCAGCAGCCTAAGACAGGACTCAAACACCGGGGAGCTGTTTTTT. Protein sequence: CASSLRQDSNTGELFF.

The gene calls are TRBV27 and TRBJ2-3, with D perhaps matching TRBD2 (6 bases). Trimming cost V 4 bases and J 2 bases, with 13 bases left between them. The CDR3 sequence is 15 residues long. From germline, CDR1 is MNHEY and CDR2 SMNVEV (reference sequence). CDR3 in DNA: TGTGCCAGCAGTTCAATGGGAGGTTCCACAGATACGCAGTATTTT. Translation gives CASSSMGGSTDTQYF.

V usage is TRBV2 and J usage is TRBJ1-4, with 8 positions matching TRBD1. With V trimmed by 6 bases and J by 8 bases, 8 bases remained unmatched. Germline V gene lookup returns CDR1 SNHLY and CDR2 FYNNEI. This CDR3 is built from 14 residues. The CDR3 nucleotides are TGTGCCAGCAGGAACGACAGGGGAGGGGAAAAACTGTTTTTT. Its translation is CASRNDRGGEKLFF.

The CDR3 DNA is TGTGCCAGAAGCTTGTACAGGGACAATGAAAAACTGTTTTTT. Translated: CARSLYRDNEKLFF. This chain uses TRBV5-3 with TRBJ1-4, with a tentative D call TRBD1 (6 bases). TRBV5-3 is assigned to the ORF class and has an uncertain function. The CDR3 extends over 14 amino acids. V lost 1 base and J 5 bases, leaving 9 bases between the germline ends.